Shown below are 21 T cell receptor beta chains from a single sample sequenced in a study of cytomegalovirus exposure and HLA in healthy donors. PCR was performed using 60 Vbeta and 13 Jbeta primers. Assay used: immunoSEQ multiplex PCR; TCRdb lists only in-frame clones, some missing. The sample records some 130,000 clones, approximately 70% being singletons. Sequenced input: PBMCs. These receptors originate from a human donor in good health.

The chain carries TRBV7-9 and TRBJ1-2; tentatively, D is TRBD1 (6 bases). V lost 5 bases, J lost 3 bases, and 13 bases lay in between. Germline V gives CDR1 SEHNR, CDR2 FQNEAQ (reference sequence). This CDR3 is built from 14 residues. The CDR3 is CASSRGGGDYGYTF. The DNA of the CDR3 is TGTGCCAGCAGCCGCGGGGGGGGCGACTATGGCTACACCTTC.

V is TRBV28 and J is TRBJ1-5; 8 bases are a match to TRBD1. Germline assignment: CDR1 MDHEN and CDR2 SYDVKM. V gave up 4 bases and J gave up 2 bases; unmatched junction bases: 7. This CDR3 contains 16 residues. As DNA, the CDR3 is TGTGCCAGCAGTTCCCCAGGGGGCAGAGGCAATCAGCCCCAGCATTTT. Translated: CASSSPGGRGNQPQHF.

This chain connects TRBV4-1 to TRBJ2-1; tentative D call: TRBD2 (5 bases). Germline assignment: CDR1 MGHRA and CDR2 YSYEKL. CDR3 size: 13 residues. V lost 0 bases to trimming and J lost 10 bases, with 10 bases between them. CDR3: CASSQEGLWEQFF. The CDR3, as DNA: TGCGCCAGCAGCCAAGAAGGACTTTGGGAGCAGTTCTTC.

V usage is TRBV5-1 and J usage is TRBJ2-3; 10 bases are a match to TRBD2. Per germline, CDR1 SGHRS and CDR2 YFSETQ. V was clipped by 4 bases and J by 10 bases; unmatched bases: 3. The CDR3 runs to 12 residues. This CDR3 reads CASSPGLAPQYF. Here the CDR3 DNA reads TGCGCCAGCAGCCCGGGACTAGCGCCGCAGTATTTT.

The sample holds one count of this clone. V gene TRBV4-3 combines with J gene TRBJ2-7; D remains unclear. Germline CDR1 and CDR2: LGHNA and YSLEER. The CDR3 is made up of 14 amino acids. The V end was cut by 1 base, the J end by 3 bases, with 10 bases between. CDR3 bases: TGCGCCAGCAGCCAAGGCAAAATAGACTACGAGCAGTACTTC. Translation: CASSQGKIDYEQYF.

In its sample, this clone was seen a few times. The chain uses TRBV5-1 and TRBJ2-7, with D possibly being TRBD2 (5 bases). Germline CDR1 is SGHRS and CDR2 is YFSETQ. This CDR3 spans 13 amino acids. V was trimmed by 4 bases and J by 4 bases, leaving 12 bases between them. CDR3 coding DNA: TGCGCCAGCAGCCATGGCCGGGGTTACGAGCAGTACTTC. This codes for CASSHGRGYEQYF.

The table lists this clone with a count of one. This sample includes further DNA sequences coding for the same CDR3. The chain employs TRBV7-8 and TRBJ2-3; TRBD2 is a possible D gene (5 bases). CDR1 is SGHVS and CDR2 is FQNEAQ in the germline V gene. V was pared by 1 base and J by 1 base, with 9 bases between. The CDR3 sequence is 15 residues long. The CDR3 reads CASSLGGRGTDTQYF. DNA of the CDR3: TGTGCCAGCAGCTTAGGCGGGCGGGGCACAGATACGCAGTATTTT.

The V and J genes are TRBV2 and TRBJ2-1; 7 bases are a match to TRBD2. Germline V CDR1 and CDR2: SNHLY, FYNNEI. The ends lost 10 bases at V and 6 bases at J; junction bases unmatched: 6. The CDR3 extends over 12 amino acids. CDR3 nucleotides: TGTGCCACCGGACTAGTGCGCAATGAGCAGTTCTTC. Amino acid sequence: CATGLVRNEQFF. The full variable domain, completed using reference TRBV2 and TRBJ2-1, is EPEVTQTPSHQVTQMGQEVILRCVPISNHLYFYWYRQILGQKVEFLVSFYNNEISEKSEIFDDQFSVERPDGSNFTLKIRSTKLEDSAMYFCATGLVRNEQFFGPGTRLTVL.

This clone was detected only a few times. The genes are TRBV4-1 and TRBJ2-2; 11 bases map to TRBD2. V lost 4 bases, J lost 10 bases, and 11 bases stayed unmatched. CDR3 length: 16 amino acids. In germline, CDR1 is MGHRA, CDR2 YSYEKL. CDR3 region: CASSPPPSSGRKELFF. DNA for the CDR3: TGCGCCAGCAGCCCCCCCCCGTCTAGCGGGAGGAAGGAGCTGTTTTTT.

This clone was observed a handful of times. The chain recombines TRBV6-5 with TRBJ1-2; tentative D call: TRBD1 (5 bases). Germline lookup yields CDR1 MNHEY and CDR2 SVGAGI. V lost 6 bases to trimming and J lost 5 bases, with 10 bases between them. The CDR3 sequence is 12 residues long. CDR3 coding DNA: TGTGCCAGCAGCCGGGGGGATTATGGCTACACCTTC. Amino acid sequence: CASSRGDYGYTF.

In regard to this clone: The same CDR3 is also encoded by other DNA sequences in this sample. The gene calls are TRBV27 and TRBJ2-6; D ambiguous. The CDR3 has 13 amino acids. V was pared by 6 bases and J by 0 bases, with 3 bases between. Germline values: CDR1 MNHEY, CDR2 SMNVEV (reference sequence). CDR3 bases: TGTGCCAGCAGCTCCTCTGGGGCCAACGTCCTGACTTTC. It translates to CASSSSGANVLTF.

The V and J genes are TRBV11-3 and TRBJ2-3; tentative D call: TRBD2 (5 bases). The germline V gene has CDR1 SGHNT and CDR2 YENEEA. Trimming left V 1 base short and J 5 bases short, with 13 bases between. The CDR3 runs 15 residues. The chain's CDR3 is CASSLAGPGGDTQYF. DNA of the CDR3: TGTGCCAGCAGCTTAGCCGGTCCCGGAGGAGATACGCAGTATTTT. Together with reference TRBV11-3 and TRBJ2-3, the CDR3 gives the full variable domain: EAGVVQSPRYKIIEKKQPVAFWCNPISGHNTLYWYLQNLGQGPELLIRYENEEAVDDSQLPKDRFSAERLKGVDSTLKIQPAELGDSAVYLCASSLAGPGGDTQYFGPGTRLTVL.

This chain uses TRBV18 with TRBJ2-5; D perhaps matches TRBD2 (6 bases). Per germline, CDR1 KGHSH and CDR2 LQKENI. The CDR3 extends over 15 amino acids. V was shortened by 2 bases and J by 0 bases, with 10 bases between the two germline ends. This CDR3 reads CASSPGGTYQETQYF. CDR3 nucleotide sequence: TGTGCCAGCTCACCAGGCGGGACGTACCAAGAGACCCAGTACTTC.

In its sample, this clone was seen a few times. The chain joins TRBV7-3 to TRBJ1-1; the D gene is possibly TRBD1 (5 bases). CDR3 length: 16 residues. V gave up 11 bases and J gave up 3 bases, with 25 bases separating them. Germline CDR1 reads SGHTA; CDR2 reads FQGTGA. The DNA for the CDR3 is TGTGCCCTGTACCGCCAGCAGGGCATAGGAGACACTGAAGCTTTCTTT. The encoded protein is CALYRQQGIGDTEAFF.

V is TRBV10-3 and J is TRBJ2-6; 7 nucleotides match TRBD1. With V trimmed by 7 bases and J by 1 base, 4 bases remained unmatched. The germline CDR1 and CDR2 sequences are ENHRY and SYGVKD. The CDR3 has 15 residues. In DNA, the CDR3 is TGTGCCATCACAACAGGGGATTCTGGGGCCAACGTCCTGACTTTC. This translates into CAITTGDSGANVLTF.

The gene calls are TRBV18 and TRBJ1-3; TRBD1 matches at 8 bases. Germline trimming cut 6 bases from V and 4 bases from J; bases unmatched to any gene: 2. The CDR3 covers 13 residues. Germline assignment: CDR1 KGHSH and CDR2 LQKENI. The chain's CDR3 is CASSTGVGNTIYF. CDR3 bases: TGTGCCAGCTCGACAGGGGTAGGAAACACCATATATTTT.

The chain employs TRBV12-5 and TRBJ2-2, with D possibly TRBD1 on 5 matching bases. This CDR3 has 14 amino acids. Trimming cost V 6 bases and J 0 bases, with 8 bases left between them. Germline V gives CDR1 LGHNT, CDR2 FRNRAP. CDR3 nucleotides: TGTGCTAGTGGGGCAGGGTCGAACACCGGGGAGCTGTTTTTT. Translation gives CASGAGSNTGELFF.

The rearrangement links TRBV2 to TRBJ2-2; D is uncertain. The CDR3 contains 14 residues. Germline V gene sequence: CDR1 SNHLY, CDR2 FYNNEI. Trimming pared 7 bases from V and 6 bases from J, leaving 15 bases between. The CDR3 DNA reads as TGTGCCAGCACCGCCCTTAAGAGTGCCGGGGAGCTGTTTTTT. This gives the protein CASTALKSAGELFF.

In its sample, this clone was seen once. The J gene is TRBJ1-1, the V gene TRBV7-3; D is undetermined. V shed 6 bases and J shed 5 bases, with 13 bases lying between them. Germline V CDR1 and CDR2: SGHTA, FQGTGA. The CDR3 contains 13 residues. As DNA, the CDR3 is TGTGCCAGCAGGCTTACAGCGGGAACTGAAGCTTTCTTT. It specifies CASRLTAGTEAFF.

This chain uses TRBV4-2 with TRBJ2-7, with 8 bases fitting TRBD2. The V gene end was trimmed by 2 bases and the J gene end by 0 bases; junction bases not matched to a gene: 6. Germline lookup yields CDR1 LGHNA and CDR2 YNFKEQ. The CDR3 totals 16 residues. The CDR3 loop reads CASSQPGTRSSYEQYF. The CDR3 DNA is TGTGCCAGCAGCCAACCCGGGACTAGAAGCTCCTACGAGCAGTACTTC.

The chain employs TRBV15 and TRBJ2-7, with D possibly being TRBD1 (6 bases). This CDR3 spans 15 amino acids. Germline V CDR1 and CDR2: LNHNV, YYDKDF (reference sequence). V lost 1 base and J 6 bases, leaving 16 bases between the germline ends. CDR3 coding DNA: TGTGCCACCAGCAGAGTAGTAGGGCAGGGGCTCGAGCAGTACTTC. Translated: CATSRVVGQGLEQYF.